This T cell receptor beta chain was recovered during a study of blood T cell repertoires in COVID-19. Looked up from germline, CDR1 is KGHSH and CDR2 is LQKENI. V was clipped by 3 bases and J by 0 bases, with 8 bases between them. The CDR3 loop spans 14 amino acids. In the source study's methods: Reference gene primer amplification gave nucleated cell count estimates. TCRdb's copy holds only in-frame clones and misses some; the assay was immunoSEQ multiplex PCR. V and J calls and clone size are as listed in that table; D and trimming were resolved from the DNA. The data hold about 210,000 clones, with approximately 80% observed a single time.

This sequence originates from a man in his 60s with COVID-19, enrolled during active disease. The sample comprised peripheral blood. V usage is TRBV18 and J usage is TRBJ1-1; no definite D call. The CDR3, as DNA: TGTGCCAGCTCACCGTCTTCCTTGAACACTGAAGCTTTCTTT. It yields the protein CASSPSSLNTEAFF. Combining the CDR3 with reference TRBV18 and TRBJ1-1 gives the whole variable domain NAGVMQNPRHLVRRRGQEARLRCSPMKGHSHVYWYRQLPEEGLKFMVYLQKENIIDESGMPKERFSAEFPKEGPSILRIQQVVRGDSAAYFCASSPSSLNTEAFFGQGTRLTVV.